The entry below describes one T cell receptor beta chain. The germline CDR1 and CDR2 sequences are KGHSH and LQKENI. This CDR3 region has 13 residues. A sample-barcoded 5' primer and a J-beta primer mix were used in a second PCR of roughly 7 to 11 cycles. TCRdb redid the calling of the 5' RACE reads with MiXCR, one entry per CDR3 protein. The sample consists of about a million distinct CDR3 sequences, 48% of them appearing once. These data come from a study of blood T cells in healthy people across ages. Specimen: blood. V and J are TRBV18 and TRBJ2-4, with a possible D match to TRBD1 (6 bases). The DNA end lines up better with TRBJ2-7; the J call may be wrong. This TCR came from a man aged 25-45 years in good health. The CDR3 region has the DNA TGTGCCAGCTCACCGGCAGGGGTAGACGAGCAGTACTTC. As protein: CASSPAGVDEQYF.